What follows are 20 T cell receptor beta chains derived from one specimen sequenced in a study of cytomegalovirus exposure and HLA in healthy donors (dated by TCRdb to about 2017). Library construction relied on the immunoSEQ multiplex PCR assay. For the multiplex PCR, a mixture combining 60 forward primers for TCR Vbeta segments and 13 reverse primers for TCR Jbeta segments was used. In its TCRdb copy, this immuneACCESS table keeps in-frame sequences only and misses some clones. Where compared with another copy, unresolved V genes explain less than half of these, and the others have no known cause. The sample table lists 150,000 or so clones, 65% to 75% of them with a count of one. The top ten constitute approximately 3% of the sample. Sequenced: PBMCs. The receptors come from a man between 18 and 35 years old in good health and CMV-seronegative.

The chain is built from TRBV7-9 and TRBJ1-2, with D tentatively TRBD1 (5 bases). CDR1 is SEHNR, CDR2 FQNEAQ, per germline (reference sequence). V was clipped by 6 bases and J by 1 base, with 12 bases between them. The CDR3 is made up of 14 amino acids. CDR3 amino acids: CASRPSTVNYGYTF. The CDR3, as DNA: TGTGCCAGCAGACCCTCGACAGTTAACTATGGCTACACCTTC.

V usage is TRBV9 and J usage is TRBJ2-1, with D possibly TRBD1 on 8 matching bases. The V gene's germline CDR1 is SGDLS and CDR2 YYNGEE. The CDR3 is 15 residues long. V shed 3 bases and J shed 5 bases, with 15 bases lying between them. In DNA, the CDR3 is TGTGCCAGCAGCGAAGACAGGGGAGGGAACAATGAGCAGTTCTTC. It specifies CASSEDRGGNNEQFF.

A few counts support this clone. V gene TRBV7-3 combines with J gene TRBJ1-1, with D perhaps TRBD1 (6 bases). This CDR3 has 13 residues. Per the germline V gene, CDR1 is SGHTA and CDR2 is FQGTGA. The germline V and J ends were trimmed by 9 bases and 1 base, with 12 bases remaining between them. The CDR3 protein is CASRQAPNTEAFF. The CDR3 nucleotides read TGTGCCAGTAGACAGGCTCCGAACACTGAAGCTTTCTTT.

The CDR3 coding sequence is TGTGCCAGCAGTGGGGTCAACTACTACGAGCAGTACGTC. This gives the protein CASSGVNYYEQYV. This chain uses TRBV2 with TRBJ2-7, with D unresolved. V gave up 4 bases and J gave up 3 bases, with 10 bases separating them. Germline lookup yields CDR1 SNHLY and CDR2 FYNNEI. CDR3 length: 13 residues.

The V call is TRBV6-5, the J call TRBJ1-2; D not resolved. V lost 6 bases, J lost 10 bases, and 15 bases lay in between. Germline V gene lookup returns CDR1 MNHEY and CDR2 SVGAGI. The CDR3 contains 12 residues. In nucleotides, the CDR3 is TGTGCCAGCAGCCGAAAGAGGGTCTACTACACCTTC. This gives the protein CASSRKRVYYTF.

This chain connects TRBV30 to TRBJ1-3, with D perhaps TRBD1 (6 bases). In germline, CDR1 is GTSNPN, CDR2 SVGIG (reference sequence). The CDR3 has 13 residues. Between the trimmed V and J ends, which lost 2 bases and 2 bases, there was a span of 7 bases. The CDR3 coding sequence is TGTGCCTGGAGTAGGACAGCTGGAAACACCATATATTTT. This translates into CAWSRTAGNTIYF.

V and J are TRBV7-9 and TRBJ2-3, with 7 bases lining up with TRBD2. This CDR3 is 15 amino acids long. CDR1 SEHNR and CDR2 FQNEAQ come from the germline V gene (reference sequence). V lost 2 bases to trimming and J lost 10 bases; unmatched junction nucleotides: 12. The CDR3 nucleotides are TGTGCCAGCAGCTTAAGTACGGGGGGAAGGGATGCGCAGTATTTT. Its translation: CASSLSTGGRDAQYF.

In its sample, this clone was seen a few times. V and J are TRBV14 and TRBJ2-3; a weak D match, TRBD1 (6 bases). CDR3 length: 17 amino acids. The V and J ends lost 1 base and 1 base respectively, with 15 bases between them. The germline gives CDR1 SGHDN, CDR2 FVKESK. In DNA, the CDR3 is TGTGCCAGCAGCCAAGCGGATTTGTGGACAGGCACAGATACGCAGTATTTT. Residues: CASSQADLWTGTDTQYF.

The rearrangement joins TRBV10-3 to TRBJ1-1, with D possibly being TRBD1 (6 bases). V gave up 8 bases and J gave up 3 bases, with 19 bases separating them. Germline-derived CDR1 and CDR2 are ENHRY and SYGVKD. This CDR3 comprises 15 residues. CDR3 sequence: CAISEGDYDDTEAFF. The CDR3 DNA reads as TGTGCCATCTCCGAGGGGGATTATGATGACACTGAAGCTTTCTTT.

The V gene is TRBV28, the J gene TRBJ1-1; a possible D gene is TRBD1 (5 bases). V gave up 1 base and J gave up 1 base, with 13 bases separating them. Germline CDR1 MDHEN, CDR2 SYDVKM. This CDR3 contains 16 residues. The CDR3 loop is CASSLLAGRTNTEAFF. The CDR3 region has the DNA TGTGCCAGCAGTTTATTGGCGGGACGAACGAACACTGAAGCTTTCTTT.

This chain links TRBV11-3 with TRBJ2-7, with 8 bases lining up with TRBD1. The CDR3 contains 14 residues. After removal of 5 bases from V and 0 bases from J, the junction contained 3 bases not matched to a gene. Germline loops: CDR1 SGHNT, CDR2 YENEEA. The CDR3 DNA sequence: TGTGCCAGCAGCCCGACAGGGGCCTCCTACGAGCAGTACTTC. It translates to CASSPTGASYEQYF.

This clone was seen a few times. The gene calls are TRBV30 and TRBJ1-3; 11 bases match TRBD1. Germline V gene lookup returns CDR1 GTSNPN and CDR2 SVGIG (reference sequence). With 0 bases clipped from V and 1 base from J, the junction kept 5 bases outside the gene matches. The CDR3 is 17 residues long. CDR3 nucleotides: TGTGCCTGGAGTGTAGGGACAGGGGGGGTATCTGGAAACACCATATATTTT. Its protein is CAWSVGTGGVSGNTIYF.

The chain carries TRBV18 and TRBJ2-2, with 7 nucleotides matching TRBD1. CDR1 is KGHSH and CDR2 is LQKENI in the germline V gene. The CDR3 runs 14 residues. With 3 bases clipped from V and 6 bases from J, the junction kept 4 bases outside the gene matches. The CDR3 region is CASSPDRVAGELFF. As DNA, the CDR3 is TGTGCCAGCTCACCCGACAGGGTGGCCGGGGAGCTGTTTTTT. Variable domain in full (rest from reference TRBV18 and TRBJ2-2): NAGVMQNPRHLVRRRGQEARLRCSPMKGHSHVYWYRQLPEEGLKFMVYLQKENIIDESGMPKERFSAEFPKEGPSILRIQQVVRGDSAAYFCASSPDRVAGELFFGEGSRLTVL.

This chain uses TRBV7-9 with TRBJ2-3, with D perhaps TRBD1 (5 bases). V was cut by 8 bases and J by 4 bases, with 19 bases left in between. This CDR3 has 15 amino acids. Germline values: CDR1 SEHNR, CDR2 FQNEAQ (reference sequence). The CDR3 DNA is TGTGCCAGCGAACTTGAGCAAGGGGCAGCAGATACGCAGTATTTT. It codes for CASELEQGAADTQYF.

This clone was picked up a small number of times. The rearrangement joins TRBV2 to TRBJ2-2; tentatively, D is TRBD1 (6 bases). This CDR3 is 15 amino acids long. Trimming shortened V by 2 bases and J by 3 bases, and 10 bases separated the two germline ends. In germline, CDR1 is SNHLY, CDR2 FYNNEI. The DNA of the CDR3 is TGTGCCAGCAGTGAACTACAGGGAGACACCGGGGAGCTGTTTTTT. It encodes CASSELQGDTGELFF.

The rearrangement joins TRBV5-4 to TRBJ2-7; 11 bases are shared with TRBD2. Germline CDR1 is SGHNT and CDR2 is YYREEE (reference sequence). V dropped 2 bases and J dropped 4; count of bases not matched to a gene: 5. This CDR3 has 15 residues. DNA for the CDR3: TGTGCCAGCAGCTTCGGGGCTAGCGGGGGGTACGAGCAGTACTTC. It is translated as CASSFGASGGYEQYF. The full variable domain, its missing parts supplied by reference TRBV5-4 and TRBJ2-7, is ETGVTQSPTHLIKTRGQQVTLRCSSQSGHNTVSWYQQALGQGPQFIFQYYREEENGRGNFPPRFSGLQFPNYSSELNVNALELDDSALYLCASSFGASGGYEQYFGPGTRLTVT.

The chain links TRBV10-3 to TRBJ2-6; 7 bases are shared with TRBD2. The CDR3 runs to 17 residues. Germline CDR1 and CDR2: ENHRY and SYGVKD. V was clipped by 6 bases and J by 4 bases; unmatched bases: 12. CDR3 coding DNA: TGTGCCATCAGGGGGACTACCTGGGACTCCGGGGCCAACGTCCTGACTTTC. As protein: CAIRGTTWDSGANVLTF.

The genes are TRBV11-1 and TRBJ2-1; TRBD1 agrees at 7 bases. V lost 5 bases, J lost 8 bases, and 15 bases stayed unmatched. From germline, CDR1 is SGHAT and CDR2 FQDESV (reference sequence). CDR3 size: 16 residues. This CDR3 reads CASSHHPTDRDYEQFF. CDR3 sequence (DNA): TGTGCCAGCAGCCACCATCCAACTGACAGGGATTATGAGCAGTTCTTC.

This clone has a single count. This chain uses TRBV28 with TRBJ2-4, with a weak D call TRBD1 (6 bases). The CDR3 is 17 amino acids. Trimming pared 6 bases from V and 2 bases from J, leaving 20 bases between. Germline values: CDR1 MDHEN, CDR2 SYDVKM. This chain's CDR3 is CASSPTPFGQPKNIQYF. The CDR3 region has the DNA TGTGCCAGCAGCCCAACCCCCTTTGGACAGCCCAAAAACATTCAGTACTTC. Looking up the rest from reference TRBV28 and TRBJ2-4 gives the full variable domain: DVKVTQSSRYLVKRTGEKVFLECVQDMDHENMFWYRQDPGLGLRLIYFSYDVKMKEKGDIPEGYSVSREKKERFSLILESASTNQTSMYLCASSPTPFGQPKNIQYFGAGTRLSVL.

Remarks on this clone: An end of the junction differs from the germline gene, which may be a read error. The chain couples TRBV4-3 to TRBJ2-6, with a possible D match to TRBD2 (7 bases). The CDR3 spans 22 residues. Germline CDR1 is LGHNA and CDR2 is YSLEER. Here the CDR3 reads CASSQEIGYEGRGLFGANGLTF. Written as DNA, the CDR3 is TGCGCCAGCAGCCAAGAAATCGGGTACGAAGGGAGGGGGTTATTTGGGGCCAACGGCCTGACTTTC.